One sample yielded the 17 T cell receptor beta chains listed below, sequenced in a study of cytomegalovirus exposure and HLA in healthy donors. Amplification used 60 Vbeta primers and 13 Jbeta primers. The data were produced by immunoSEQ multiplex PCR, yet TCRdb's version contains in-frame clones alone and is incomplete. The repertoire includes more than 100,000 clones, 87% of them detected once, and 4% to 6.5% sits in the top ten. The sequencing sample was made of PBMCs. These receptors originate from a woman in her 30s in good health and CMV-seronegative.

The chain employs TRBV4-1 and TRBJ2-5, with D possibly matching TRBD2 (6 bases). The V gene's germline CDR1 is MGHRA and CDR2 YSYEKL. The CDR3 has 15 residues. Deletions cut 3 bases from V and 6 bases from J, with 17 bases between. The CDR3 sequence is CASSQPTSKWKTQYF. The CDR3 DNA reads as TGCGCCAGCAGCCAGCCGACTAGTAAATGGAAGACCCAGTACTTC.

Concerning this clone itself: Other DNA sequences in this specimen translate into the identical CDR3. V usage is TRBV28 and J usage is TRBJ2-7; TRBD2 matches 9 bases. The CDR3 spans 17 residues. The V segment lost 5 bases and the J segment 4 bases; nucleotides outside the gene matches: 15. CDR1 MDHEN and CDR2 SYDVKM come from the germline V gene. The CDR3 loop is CASSRPAGVAGAYEQYF. CDR3 nucleotide sequence: TGTGCCAGCAGTCGGCCTGCTGGGGTAGCGGGAGCTTACGAGCAGTACTTC.

The CDR3 here is CASSARTSGGGSYEQYF. CDR3 coding DNA: TGTGCCAGCAGTGCCCGGACTAGCGGGGGGGGCTCCTACGAGCAGTACTTC. The V call is TRBV25-1, the J call TRBJ2-7, with 15 bases aligning to TRBD2. The CDR3 consists of 17 residues. Germline V lookup: CDR1 MGHDK, CDR2 SYGVNS. Unmatched junction bases numbered 4, after V lost 4 bases and J lost 0 bases.

The J gene is TRBJ2-7, the V gene TRBV7-9; 9 positions match TRBD1. Germline V gives CDR1 SEHNR, CDR2 FQNEAQ (reference sequence). CDR3 length: 15 residues. The V segment lost 3 bases and the J segment 3 bases; nucleotides outside the gene matches: 6. In DNA, the CDR3 is TGTGCCAGCAGCTTCCCGGGACAGGGACTCTACGAGCAGTACTTC. Its protein is CASSFPGQGLYEQYF. Full variable domain (remainder filled in from reference TRBV7-9 and TRBJ2-7): DTGVSQNPRHKITKRGQNVTFRCDPISEHNRLYWYRQTLGQGPEFLTYFQNEAQLEKSRLLSDRFSAERPKGSFSTLEIQRTEQGDSAMYLCASSFPGQGLYEQYFGPGTRLTVT.

The sample holds many counts of this clone. The chain joins TRBV6-4 to TRBJ2-2; 12 positions match TRBD1. Germline loops: CDR1 MRHNA, CDR2 SNTAGT. With V trimmed by 2 bases and J by 6 bases, 1 base remained unmatched. The length of the CDR3 is 15 residues. The CDR3 region has the DNA TGTGCCAGCAGTGACGGGACAGGGGGCTCCGGGGAGCTGTTTTTT. This sequence encodes CASSDGTGGSGELFF.

The rearrangement joins TRBV28 to TRBJ1-1; 8 bases align to TRBD1. V shed 2 bases, J shed 5 bases, and the junction held 7 bases outside the gene matches. The CDR3 sequence is 15 residues long. The V gene's germline CDR1 is MDHEN and CDR2 SYDVKM. CDR3 sequence (DNA): TGTGCCAGCAGTTTACAGGGGGCGGGAGGGACTGAAGCTTTCTTT. It is translated as CASSLQGAGGTEAFF.

The CDR3 nucleotides read TGTGCCAGCAGCACCCGCGATCTTGCGGTCAGCTCCTATAATTCACCCCTCCACTTT. It translates to CASSTRDLAVSSYNSPLHF. The chain has TRBV21-1 and TRBJ1-6. TRBV21-1 is labeled a pseudogene. This CDR3 is 19 amino acids long.

The chain is built from TRBV7-2 and TRBJ2-7, with 14 bases aligning to TRBD2. The V segment lost 5 bases and the J segment 4 bases; nucleotides outside the gene matches: 7. CDR3 length: 16 amino acids. Per germline, CDR1 SGHTA and CDR2 FQGNSA. In DNA, the CDR3 is TGTGCCAGCAGCCCTTGGGGGACTAGCGGGAGTTACGAGCAGTACTTC. The encoded protein is CASSPWGTSGSYEQYF. Full variable domain (outside the CDR3, taken from reference TRBV7-2 and TRBJ2-7): GAGVSQSPSNKVTEKGKDVELRCDPISGHTALYWYRQSLGQGLEFLIYFQGNSAPDKSGLPSDRFSAERTGGSVSTLTIQRTQQEDSAVYLCASSPWGTSGSYEQYFGPGTRLTVT.

Written as DNA, the CDR3 is TGCAGCGTTGACTTGGGACAGGGTTTCTACGAGCAGTACTTC. It yields the protein CSVDLGQGFYEQYF. The chain links TRBV29-1 to TRBJ2-7; 9 nucleotides match TRBD1. The CDR3 is 14 residues long. Germline V CDR1 and CDR2: SQVTM, ANQGSEA. Trimming removed 3 bases from V and 3 bases from J; junction bases left unmatched: 6.

This chain uses TRBV6-6 with TRBJ2-5; 7 bases are shared with TRBD2. The J call may be in error: the DNA end matches TRBJ2-7 better. The CDR3 loop spans 16 amino acids. Germline V gives CDR1 MNHNY, CDR2 SVGAGI (reference sequence). CDR3 in DNA: TGTGCCAGCAGTTCCGCGTCTACAGCGGGACCATACGAGCAGTACTTC. Protein sequence: CASSSASTAGPYEQYF.

The gene calls are TRBV7-9 and TRBJ1-2; D gene ambiguous. CDR1 is SEHNR and CDR2 is FQNEAQ in the germline V gene (reference sequence). The CDR3 sequence is 15 residues long. V was shortened by 3 bases and J by 0 bases, with 11 bases between the two germline ends. CDR3 sequence (DNA): TGTGCCAGCAGCTTCCTCCCTAATACTAACTATGGCTACACCTTC. Its translation: CASSFLPNTNYGYTF.

The chain couples TRBV4-2 to TRBJ2-1; D not resolved. Trimming took off 0 bases at V and 0 bases at J, with 9 bases between the two ends. The CDR3 consists of 16 residues. Per the germline V gene, CDR1 is LGHNA and CDR2 is YNFKEQ. Written as DNA, the CDR3 is TGTGCCAGCAGCCAAGAGCTTGCGGACTCCTACAATGAGCAGTTCTTC. It codes for CASSQELADSYNEQFF.

The J gene is TRBJ2-5, the V gene TRBV28, with D uncertain. The J call could be wrong; TRBJ2-7 is a better fit for the DNA end. The germline V gene encodes CDR1 MDHEN and CDR2 SYDVKM. This CDR3 comprises 12 residues. CDR3 sequence (DNA): TGTGCCAGCAGGTCCTATCGTCCCGAGCAGTACTTC. Residues: CASRSYRPEQYF.

The V gene is TRBV28, the J gene TRBJ2-5, with 11 bases that match TRBD1. The germline V gene has CDR1 MDHEN and CDR2 SYDVKM. V lost 3 bases, J lost 5 bases, and 5 bases stayed unmatched. The length of the CDR3 is 15 residues. The CDR3 DNA reads as TGTGCCAGCAGTTTCGCGGGGACAGGGGGGGAGACCCAGTACTTC. Translated: CASSFAGTGGETQYF.

The V and J genes are TRBV5-6 and TRBJ2-1, with 7 nucleotides matching TRBD1. Trimming took 0 bases from V and 7 from J; bases not matched to a gene: 7. This CDR3 comprises 15 residues. Germline loops: CDR1 SGHDT, CDR2 YYEEEE. The CDR3: CASSLGLTGLNEQFF. The DNA of the CDR3 is TGTGCCAGCAGCTTGGGGTTGACAGGGTTGAATGAGCAGTTCTTC. The entire variable domain, with the rest obtained from reference TRBV5-6 and TRBJ2-1, is as follows: DAGVTQSPTHLIKTRGQQVTLRCSPKSGHDTVSWYQQALGQGPQFIFQYYEEEERQRGNFPDRFSGHQFPNYSSELNVNALLLGDSALYLCASSLGLTGLNEQFFGPGTRLTVL.

CDR3 coding DNA: TGTGCCACCAGCAGAGATTACAGGGCCGAGCAGTACTTC. Protein sequence: CATSRDYRAEQYF. The genes are TRBV15 and TRBJ2-7; D is perhaps TRBD1 (6 bases). V was shortened by 0 bases and J by 6 bases, with 9 bases between the two germline ends. Germline V lookup: CDR1 LNHNV, CDR2 YYDKDF (reference sequence). The length of the CDR3 is 13 residues.

V is TRBV19 and J is TRBJ2-1; TRBD2 matches at 15 bases. The V and J ends lost 4 bases and 8 bases, in that order; junction bases with no gene match: 6. This CDR3 spans 16 amino acids. Germline values: CDR1 LNHDA, CDR2 SQIVND (reference sequence). The CDR3: CASSKGTSGRRDEQFF. CDR3 DNA: TGTGCCAGTAGTAAGGGGACTAGCGGGAGGCGGGATGAGCAGTTCTTC.